This T cell receptor (beta chain) was captured by sequencing in a study of T-cell reconstitution after alpha-beta-depleted transplantation in children. Overall study findings and caveats: Hyperexpanded clones declined; after one year, newly produced T cells mostly supplied diversity.

Unique molecular identifiers were incorporated into the prepared TCRbeta library. TCRdb itself ran the PCR reads through MiXCR, one entry per CDR3 protein. Of 450,000 to 700,000 distinct CDR3 sequences detected, more than 20% appear once; the ten largest clones hold less than 40%. The germline V gene encodes CDR1 SGHRS and CDR2 YFSETQ. The CDR3 contains 16 residues. J was trimmed by 1 base and V by 0 bases; bases with no gene match: 5. As regards this clonotype: Its antigen is not known.

This clonotype was sampled from a boy in the first two years of life with Wiskott-Aldrich syndrome, due to receive a stem cell transplant. The V and J genes are TRBV5-1 and TRBJ2-3; 7 bases map to TRBD2. Sequences were derived from PBMCs, sampled before TCRalphabeta/CD19-depleted stem cell transplant. The CDR3 sequence is CASSLDRTRGTDTQYF. The DNA for the CDR3 is TGCGCCAGCAGCTTGGATCGGACTAGAGGCACAGATACGCAGTATTTT. The whole variable domain, remainder taken from reference TRBV5-1 and TRBJ2-3, is KAGVTQTPRYLIKTRGQQVTLSCSPISGHRSVSWYQQTPGQGLQFLFEYFSETQRNKGNFPGRFSGRQFSNSRSEMNVSTLELGDSALYLCASSLDRTRGTDTQYFGPGTRLTVL.